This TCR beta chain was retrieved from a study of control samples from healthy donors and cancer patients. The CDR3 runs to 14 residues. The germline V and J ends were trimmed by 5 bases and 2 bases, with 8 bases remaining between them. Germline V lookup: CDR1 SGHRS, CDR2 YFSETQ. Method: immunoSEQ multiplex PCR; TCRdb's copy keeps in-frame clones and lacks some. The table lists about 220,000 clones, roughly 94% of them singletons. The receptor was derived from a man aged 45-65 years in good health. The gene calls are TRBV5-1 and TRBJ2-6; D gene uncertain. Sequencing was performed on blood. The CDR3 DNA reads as TGCGCCAGCAGGCAGGATACTGGGGCCAACGTCCTGACTTTC. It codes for CASRQDTGANVLTF.